A single sample gave rise to the 18 T cell receptor beta chains below, sequenced in a study of Graves' ophthalmopathy and Graves' hyperthyroidism. Transcripts of RNA were the source for amplifying TCR beta CDR3 regions. RT-PCR with HTBI primers came first, then second-round multiplex PCR. TCRdb processed the multiplex PCR reads anew with MiXCR; each CDR3 protein has one entry. The data show 680,000 or so distinct CDR3 sequences, about a fifth seen once. Input material: peripheral blood. Receptors originate from a woman in her late teens or twenties with stable Graves' hyperthyroidism. Some clones in this sample may be carry-over from other donors' samples.

This chain connects TRBV10-1 to TRBJ2-2; no firm D call. CDR1 WNHNN and CDR2 SYGVQD come from the germline V gene (reference sequence). Trimming stripped 9 bases from V and 0 bases from J, with 14 bases between. This CDR3 contains 15 residues. This CDR3 is CARAAGTANTGELFF. The CDR3 region has the DNA TGCGCCAGGGCCGCCGGAACAGCGAACACCGGGGAGCTGTTTTTT.

This clonotype was seen repeatedly, ten times or more. This sequence joins TRBV6-5 and TRBJ2-7; no clear D gene. The CDR3 has 13 amino acids. Looked up from germline, CDR1 is MNHEY and CDR2 is SVGAGI. V was shortened by 2 bases and J by 2 bases, with 7 bases between the two germline ends. This CDR3 reads CASSYGAAYEQYF. CDR3 DNA sequence: TGTGCCAGCAGTTACGGTGCAGCCTACGAGCAGTACTTC.

This clonotype has a count of ten or more. The chain couples TRBV9 to TRBJ1-5, with D unresolved. V lost 3 bases and J 5 bases, leaving 12 bases between the germline ends. This CDR3 is 14 amino acids long. The germline V gene encodes CDR1 SGDLS and CDR2 YYNGEE. The CDR3 DNA sequence: TGTGCCAGCAGCGGGTTCGGCGGCGATCAGCCCCAGCATTTT. Translation: CASSGFGGDQPQHF.

This clonotype was seen only once. The genes are TRBV28 and TRBJ1-3; possibly TRBD1 for D (5 bases). Trimming took 6 bases from V and 7 from J, leaving 16 bases between them. The length of the CDR3 is 14 residues. CDR1 and CDR2 from the germline V gene are MDHEN and SYDVKM. The CDR3 spells CASRRQTLGNTIYF. CDR3 bases: TGTGCCAGCAGACGACAGACCCTGGGGAACACCATATATTTT.

This clonotype was seen ten or more times. The genes are TRBV12-3 or TRBV12-4 and TRBJ2-7; TRBD2 matches 9 bases. This CDR3 region has 16 residues. J lost 3 bases, V lost 0 bases, and 6 bases had no gene match. CDR3 region: CASSLARRGGGYEQYF. CDR3 DNA: TGTGCCAGCAGTTTAGCTAGGCGGGGGGGCGGCTACGAGCAGTACTTC.

This clonotype was seen more than once but under ten times. This chain connects TRBV29-1 to TRBJ2-5, with 9 bases matching TRBD2. V gave up 2 bases and J gave up 5 bases; unmatched junction bases: 15. The germline V gene has CDR1 SQVTM and CDR2 ANQGSEA. The CDR3 contains 17 residues. The CDR3: CSVERGEAGGPVETQYF. CDR3 nucleotide sequence: TGCAGCGTTGAAAGGGGGGAGGCGGGAGGGCCGGTGGAGACCCAGTACTTC.

As for this clonotype: This may arise from a read error, as a much more abundant clone is one base away. This chain uses TRBV11-1 with TRBJ2-7; perhaps TRBD2 as D (5 bases). Trimming pared 10 bases from V and 3 bases from J, leaving 19 bases between. Looked up from germline, CDR1 is SGHAT and CDR2 is FQDESV (reference sequence). The CDR3 length is 14 residues. This CDR3 reads CAIRTGIEYYEQYF. The DNA of the CDR3 is TGTGCCATCAGGACGGGGATTGAATACTACGAGCAGTACTTC.

This clonotype was found many times. The chain has TRBV6-5 and TRBJ1-2; D is ambiguous. CDR1 MNHEY and CDR2 SVGAGI come from the germline V gene. With 6 bases removed from V and 1 base from J, the gap between germline ends came to 12 bases. The CDR3 is 14 residues long. The CDR3 loop is CASSYRAFNYGYTF. The DNA of the CDR3 is TGTGCCAGCAGCTACCGGGCTTTTAACTATGGCTACACCTTC.

The chain links TRBV6-5 to TRBJ2-7; D is possibly TRBD2 (6 bases). CDR1 and CDR2 from the germline V gene are MNHEY and SVGAGI. The CDR3 has 13 residues. With 4 bases removed from V and 3 bases from J, the gap between germline ends came to 10 bases. CDR3 protein: CASSLADHYEQYF. Here the CDR3 DNA reads TGTGCCAGCAGTTTAGCGGACCACTACGAGCAGTACTTC.

V gene TRBV12-3 or TRBV12-4 combines with J gene TRBJ1-3; D is unclear. The V and J ends lost 6 bases and 8 bases respectively, with 11 bases between them. The CDR3 totals 12 residues. In DNA, the CDR3 is TGTGCCAGCAGCAGCTCTTTGGACACCATATATTTT. Translation: CASSSSLDTIYF.

This clonotype appeared many times. The gene calls are TRBV12-3 or TRBV12-4 and TRBJ1-1; 9 bases fit TRBD1. J lost 6 bases, V lost 5 bases, and 13 bases had no gene match. The CDR3 runs to 16 residues. This chain's CDR3 is CASSARPGQGTSEAFF. As DNA, the CDR3 is TGTGCCAGCAGTGCAAGACCTGGACAGGGGACTTCTGAAGCTTTCTTT.

The table lists this clonotype with many counts. The CDR3 spells CASSSDLAYEQYF. CDR3 nucleotide sequence: TGTGCCAGCAGCTCGGACTTAGCCTACGAGCAGTACTTC. V gene TRBV7-3 combines with J gene TRBJ2-7, with a weak D call TRBD2 (5 bases). Germline CDR1 reads SGHTA; CDR2 reads FQGTGA. Trimming stripped 4 bases from V and 2 bases from J, with 9 bases between. The CDR3 runs 13 residues. Full variable domain (outside the CDR3, taken from reference TRBV7-3 and TRBJ2-7): GAGVSQTPSNKVTEKGKYVELRCDPISGHTALYWYRQSLGQGPEFLIYFQGTGAADDSGLPNDRFFAVRPEGSVSTLKIQRTERGDSAVYLCASSSDLAYEQYFGPGTRLTVT.

The J gene is TRBJ1-6, the V gene TRBV7-2, with D possibly being TRBD1 (5 bases). V was shortened by 2 bases and J by 9 bases, with 14 bases between the two germline ends. The germline V gene has CDR1 SGHTA and CDR2 FQGNSA. This CDR3 region has 15 residues. For the CDR3, the DNA is TGTGCCAGCAGCTTACGGGCAGGGACGGTTTCACCCCTCCACTTT. It translates to CASSLRAGTVSPLHF.

The rearrangement uses TRBV12-3 or TRBV12-4 and TRBJ2-7, with D perhaps matching TRBD1 or TRBD2 (7 bases each). The CDR3 extends over 15 amino acids. Trimming cost V 6 bases and J 3 bases, with 18 bases left between them. CDR3 in amino acids: CASSPRGGQLYEQYF. As DNA, the CDR3 is TGTGCCAGCAGCCCCAGGGGGGGGCAGCTCTACGAGCAGTACTTC.

The rearrangement joins TRBV6-2 or TRBV6-3 to TRBJ2-7; D remains ambiguous. V lost 0 bases, J lost 2 bases, and 5 bases lay in between. The CDR3 spans 13 residues. In germline, CDR1 is MNHEY, CDR2 SVGEGT. The CDR3 coding sequence is TGTGCCAGCAGTTACTCGCAGGCCTACGAGCAGTACTTC. Its protein is CASSYSQAYEQYF.

This clonotype was detected many times. The rearrangement links TRBV12-3 or TRBV12-4 to TRBJ1-5; D not resolved. With 7 bases removed from V and 5 bases from J, the gap between germline ends came to 15 bases. CDR3 length equals 14 residues. The CDR3 DNA follows: TGTGCCAGCACCGCTCGGGAAGGCTATCAGCCCCAGCATTTT. Translating gives CASTAREGYQPQHF.

This clonotype was counted many times. V gene TRBV2 combines with J gene TRBJ2-5, with 9 bases matching TRBD2. With V trimmed by 5 bases and J by 10 bases, 11 bases remained unmatched. CDR1 is SNHLY and CDR2 is FYNNEI in the germline V gene. This CDR3 region has 14 residues. CDR3 loop: CASSRRAGGLVQYF. Written as DNA, the CDR3 is TGTGCCAGCAGTCGAAGGGCGGGGGGGCTGGTCCAGTACTTC.

This chain uses TRBV12-3 or TRBV12-4 with TRBJ1-1; possibly TRBD1 for D (5 bases). Trimming stripped 4 bases from V and 5 bases from J, with 14 bases between. The length of the CDR3 is 14 residues. CDR3 nucleotides: TGTGCCAGCAGTTCTCCGGGCGGGGGGACTGAAGCTTTCTTT. Translation: CASSSPGGGTEAFF.